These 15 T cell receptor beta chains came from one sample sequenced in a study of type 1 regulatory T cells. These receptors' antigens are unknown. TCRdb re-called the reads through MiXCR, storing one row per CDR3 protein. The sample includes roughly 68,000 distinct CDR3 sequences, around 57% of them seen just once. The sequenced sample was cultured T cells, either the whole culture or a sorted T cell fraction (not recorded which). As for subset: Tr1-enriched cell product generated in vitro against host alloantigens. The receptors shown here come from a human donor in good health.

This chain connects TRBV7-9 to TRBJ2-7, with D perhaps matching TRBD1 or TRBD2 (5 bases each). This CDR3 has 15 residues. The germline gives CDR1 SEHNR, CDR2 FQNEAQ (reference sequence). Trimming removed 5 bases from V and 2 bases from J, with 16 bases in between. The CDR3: CASSPWGSNTYEQYF. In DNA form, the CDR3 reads TGTGCCAGCAGCCCGTGGGGGAGTAACACCTACGAGCAGTACTTC.

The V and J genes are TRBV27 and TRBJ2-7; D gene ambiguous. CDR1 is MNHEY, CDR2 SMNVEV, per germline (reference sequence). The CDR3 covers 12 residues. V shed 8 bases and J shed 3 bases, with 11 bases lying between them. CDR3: CASASAFYEQYF. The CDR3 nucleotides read TGTGCCAGCGCCTCCGCCTTCTACGAGCAGTACTTC.

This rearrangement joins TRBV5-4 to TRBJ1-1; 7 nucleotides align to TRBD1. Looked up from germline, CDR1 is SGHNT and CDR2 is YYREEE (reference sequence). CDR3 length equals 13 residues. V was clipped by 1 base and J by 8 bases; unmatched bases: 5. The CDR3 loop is CASSLMLDREAFF. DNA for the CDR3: TGTGCCAGCAGCTTGATGTTGGACAGGGAAGCTTTCTTT.

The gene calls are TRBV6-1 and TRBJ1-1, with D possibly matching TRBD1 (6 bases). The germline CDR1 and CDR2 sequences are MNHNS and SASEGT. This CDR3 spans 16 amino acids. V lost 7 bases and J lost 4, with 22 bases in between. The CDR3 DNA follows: TGTGCCAGCATCGATCCGGGACACCGAGGGCTCACTGAAGCTTTCTTT. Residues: CASIDPGHRGLTEAFF.

CDR3 sequence (DNA): TGTGCCAGCTCACCAGGGACAGACTCCTACGAGCAGTACTTC. Protein sequence: CASSPGTDSYEQYF. The chain has TRBV18 and TRBJ2-7; 7 nucleotides match TRBD1. V lost 2 bases, J lost 0 bases, and 1 base stayed unmatched. The CDR3 extends over 14 amino acids. The germline V gene encodes CDR1 KGHSH and CDR2 LQKENI.

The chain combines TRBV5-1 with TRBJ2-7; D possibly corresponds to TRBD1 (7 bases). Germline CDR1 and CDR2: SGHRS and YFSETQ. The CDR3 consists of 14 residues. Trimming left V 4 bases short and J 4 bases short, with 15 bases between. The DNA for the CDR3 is TGCGCCAGCAGCGGCGGAGGGGGCGATTACGAGCAGTACTTC. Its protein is CASSGGGGDYEQYF.

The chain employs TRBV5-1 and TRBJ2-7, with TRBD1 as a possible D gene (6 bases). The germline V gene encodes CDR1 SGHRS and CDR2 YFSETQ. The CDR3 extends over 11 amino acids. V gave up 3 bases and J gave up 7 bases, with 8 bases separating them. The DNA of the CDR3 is TGCGCCAGCAGCTCCAGGGGAGAGCAGTACTTC. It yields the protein CASSSRGEQYF.

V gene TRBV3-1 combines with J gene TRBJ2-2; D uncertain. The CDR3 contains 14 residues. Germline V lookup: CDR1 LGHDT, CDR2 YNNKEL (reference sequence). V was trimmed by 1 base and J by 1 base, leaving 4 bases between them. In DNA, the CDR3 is TGTGCCAGCAGCCAAGTAAGGAACACCGGGGAGCTGTTTTTT. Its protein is CASSQVRNTGELFF.

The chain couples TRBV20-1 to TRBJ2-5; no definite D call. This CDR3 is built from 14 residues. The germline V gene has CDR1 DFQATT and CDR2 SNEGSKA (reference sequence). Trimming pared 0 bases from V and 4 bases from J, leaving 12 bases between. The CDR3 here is CSARDLGQGETQYF. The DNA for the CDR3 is TGCAGTGCTAGAGACCTAGGGCAAGGAGAGACCCAGTACTTC.

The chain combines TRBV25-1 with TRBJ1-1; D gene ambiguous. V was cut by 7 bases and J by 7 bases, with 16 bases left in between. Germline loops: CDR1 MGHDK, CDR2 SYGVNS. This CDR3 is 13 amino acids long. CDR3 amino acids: CASTRTTWGEAFF. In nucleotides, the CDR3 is TGTGCCAGCACAAGAACTACTTGGGGTGAAGCTTTCTTT. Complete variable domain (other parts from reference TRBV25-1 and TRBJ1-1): EADIYQTPRYLVIGTGKKITLECSQTMGHDKMYWYQQDPGMELHLIHYSYGVNSTEKGDLSSESTVSRIRTEHFPLTLESARPSHTSQYLCASTRTTWGEAFFGQGTRLTVV.

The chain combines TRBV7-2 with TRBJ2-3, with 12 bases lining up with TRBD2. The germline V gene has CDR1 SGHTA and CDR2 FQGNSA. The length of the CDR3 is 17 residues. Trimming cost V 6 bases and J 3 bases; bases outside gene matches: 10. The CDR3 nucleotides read TGTGCCAGCAGTGGCACTACTAGCGGGAGGTTGACAGATACGCAGTATTTT. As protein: CASSGTTSGRLTDTQYF.

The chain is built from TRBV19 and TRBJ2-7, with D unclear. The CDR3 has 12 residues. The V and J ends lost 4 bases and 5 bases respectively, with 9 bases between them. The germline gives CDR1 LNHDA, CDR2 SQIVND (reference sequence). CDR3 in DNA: TGTGCCAGTAGTAAGGACGGCCACGAGCAGTACTTC. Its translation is CASSKDGHEQYF.

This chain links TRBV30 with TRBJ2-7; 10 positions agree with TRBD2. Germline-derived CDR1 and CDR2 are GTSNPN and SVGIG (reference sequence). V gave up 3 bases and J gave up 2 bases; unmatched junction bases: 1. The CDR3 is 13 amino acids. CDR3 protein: CAWRLAGTYEQYF. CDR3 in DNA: TGTGCCTGGAGACTAGCGGGAACCTACGAGCAGTACTTC.

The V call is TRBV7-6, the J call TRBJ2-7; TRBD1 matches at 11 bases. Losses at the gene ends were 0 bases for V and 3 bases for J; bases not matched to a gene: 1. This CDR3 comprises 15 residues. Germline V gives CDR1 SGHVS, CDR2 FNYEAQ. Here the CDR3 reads CASSLAGTGGYEQYF. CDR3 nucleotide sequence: TGTGCCAGCAGCTTAGCCGGGACAGGGGGCTACGAGCAGTACTTC.

The CDR3 sequence: CASSPPGETQYF. CDR3 nucleotide sequence: TGTGCCAGCAGCCCCCCAGGAGAGACCCAGTACTTC. This chain connects TRBV6-5 to TRBJ2-5; unclear D gene. Trimming took 6 bases from V and 4 from J, leaving 9 bases between them. Germline values: CDR1 MNHEY, CDR2 SVGAGI. This CDR3 has 12 residues.